A single sample gave rise to the 11 T cell receptor beta chains below, sequenced in a study of T cell repertoires in cytomegalovirus infection. MiXCR, applied by TCRdb to the reads, yields one record per CDR3 protein. Of about 900,000 distinct CDR3 sequences in the sample, approximately 33% were seen once. Their antigens are not known. The sequences come from cultured CD8+ T cells from PBMCs, collected from culture after CMV antigen stimulation. All receptors come from a human donor in good health (CMV status not recorded). Some clones in this sample may be carry-over from other donors' samples.

This clonotype has more than one count but fewer than ten. This chain connects TRBV11-2 to TRBJ2-5, with 12 bases aligning to TRBD2. The V gene's germline CDR1 is SGHAT and CDR2 FQNNGV. This CDR3 region has 16 residues. Trimming took 5 bases from V and 5 from J; bases not matched to a gene: 9. In nucleotides, the CDR3 is TGTGCCAGCAGCCAGGGACTAGCGGGTGAGGGGGAGACCCAGTACTTC. Translation: CASSQGLAGEGETQYF.

The V call is TRBV15, the J call TRBJ1-5; D unresolved. The CDR3 contains 13 residues. Trimming shortened V by 0 bases and J by 6 bases, and 6 bases separated the two germline ends. The V gene's germline CDR1 is LNHNV and CDR2 YYDKDF (reference sequence). The CDR3 nucleotides read TGTGCCACCAGCAGAGATGTGGTTCAGCCCCAGCATTTT. Translating gives CATSRDVVQPQHF.

The J gene is TRBJ1-3, the V gene TRBV9; unclear D gene. This CDR3 contains 13 residues. The V gene lost 4 bases and the J gene lost 0 bases, with 5 bases spanning the gap. Germline CDR1 reads SGDLS; CDR2 reads YYNGEE. The CDR3 protein is CASSRYSGNTIYF. Written as DNA, the CDR3 is TGTGCCAGCAGCCGATACTCTGGAAACACCATATATTTT.

This clonotype was found a few times. The V call is TRBV20-1, the J call TRBJ2-1; 8 nucleotides align to TRBD1. The CDR3 totals 15 residues. V lost 4 bases to trimming and J lost 7 bases; unmatched junction nucleotides: 12. Germline CDR1 reads DFQATT; CDR2 reads SNEGSKA (reference sequence). The CDR3 coding sequence is TGCAGTGCTAACGGTCGGACAGGGCGTCGGAATGAGCAGTTCTTC. This gives the protein CSANGRTGRRNEQFF.

The CDR3 protein is CASSLGTRQDQPQHF. CDR3 DNA sequence: TGTGCCAGCAGCTTAGGGACTAGACAGGATCAGCCCCAGCATTTT. This rearrangement joins TRBV7-9 to TRBJ1-5, with a possible D match to TRBD1 (6 bases). The CDR3 loop spans 15 amino acids. V gave up 1 base and J gave up 5 bases, with 12 bases separating them. Germline V gives CDR1 SEHNR, CDR2 FQNEAQ (reference sequence).

This clonotype has a handful of counts. The CDR3 here is CASTLGTGEEQFF. The CDR3 coding sequence is TGTGCCAGCACTTTGGGGACAGGGGAGGAGCAGTTCTTC. J is TRBJ2-1 and V is TRBV12-3 or TRBV12-4, with 10 bases fitting TRBD1. The CDR3 is made up of 13 amino acids. After removal of 7 bases from V and 10 bases from J, the junction contained 7 bases not matched to a gene.

The chain uses TRBV27 and TRBJ2-2; D unclear. The CDR3 extends over 16 amino acids. The germline CDR1 and CDR2 sequences are MNHEY and SMNVEV (reference sequence). The V end lost 3 bases, the J end lost 5 bases, and 16 bases lay between the germline ends. The CDR3 DNA reads TGTGCCAGCAGTTTCGAAGGCCGACAAATTACCGGGGAGCTGTTTTTT. Translation: CASSFEGRQITGELFF.

This clonotype came up a few times. This rearrangement joins TRBV2 to TRBJ2-3; D uncertain. Between the trimmed V and J ends, which lost 1 base and 1 base, there was a span of 12 bases. The length of the CDR3 is 16 residues. Germline CDR1 is SNHLY and CDR2 is FYNNEI. CDR3 nucleotide sequence: TGTGCCAGCAGTGAAGTATTCCGGAAACGCACAGATACGCAGTATTTT. This translates into CASSEVFRKRTDTQYF.

The gene calls are TRBV4-3 and TRBJ2-2; D may be TRBD1 (6 bases). Germline-derived CDR1 and CDR2 are LGHNA and YSLEER. This CDR3 has 15 amino acids. Trimming shortened V by 0 bases and J by 7 bases, and 12 bases separated the two germline ends. The CDR3 bases are TGCGCCAGCAGCCAAGATAGGGCAGGGGACGGGGAGCTGTTTTTT. Residues: CASSQDRAGDGELFF.

This clonotype was seen a few times. The gene calls are TRBV27 and TRBJ1-3; 8 bases are a match to TRBD1. Germline trimming cut 8 bases from V and 2 bases from J; bases unmatched to any gene: 5. Looked up from germline, CDR1 is MNHEY and CDR2 is SMNVEV (reference sequence). There are 14 residues in the CDR3. Written as DNA, the CDR3 is TGTGCCAGCGCTTCGACAGGGGCTGGAAACACCATATATTTT. Protein sequence: CASASTGAGNTIYF.

This clonotype came up a few times. The chain has TRBV19 and TRBJ2-2; 12 nucleotides align to TRBD2. With V trimmed by 8 bases and J by 4 bases, 14 bases remained unmatched. Germline V gives CDR1 LNHDA, CDR2 SQIVND (reference sequence). The CDR3 sequence is 18 residues long. The CDR3 DNA sequence: TGTGCCAGTTACAACCAGCCAGGACTAGCGGGACCCACCGGGGAGCTGTTTTTT. Protein: CASYNQPGLAGPTGELFF.